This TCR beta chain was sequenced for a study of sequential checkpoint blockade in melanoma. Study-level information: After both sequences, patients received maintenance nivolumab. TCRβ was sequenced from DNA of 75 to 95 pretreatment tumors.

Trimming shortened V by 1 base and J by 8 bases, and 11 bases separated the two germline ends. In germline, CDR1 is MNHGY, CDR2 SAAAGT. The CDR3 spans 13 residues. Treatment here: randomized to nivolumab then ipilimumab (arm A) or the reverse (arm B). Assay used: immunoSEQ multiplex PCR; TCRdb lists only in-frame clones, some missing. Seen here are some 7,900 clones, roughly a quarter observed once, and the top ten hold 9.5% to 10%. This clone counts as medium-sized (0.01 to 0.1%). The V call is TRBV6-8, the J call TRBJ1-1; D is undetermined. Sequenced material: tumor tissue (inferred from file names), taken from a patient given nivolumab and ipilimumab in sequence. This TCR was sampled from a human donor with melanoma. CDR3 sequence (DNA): TGTGCCAGCAGTTACTTCACTGGGCACGAAGCTTTCTTT. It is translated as CASSYFTGHEAFF.